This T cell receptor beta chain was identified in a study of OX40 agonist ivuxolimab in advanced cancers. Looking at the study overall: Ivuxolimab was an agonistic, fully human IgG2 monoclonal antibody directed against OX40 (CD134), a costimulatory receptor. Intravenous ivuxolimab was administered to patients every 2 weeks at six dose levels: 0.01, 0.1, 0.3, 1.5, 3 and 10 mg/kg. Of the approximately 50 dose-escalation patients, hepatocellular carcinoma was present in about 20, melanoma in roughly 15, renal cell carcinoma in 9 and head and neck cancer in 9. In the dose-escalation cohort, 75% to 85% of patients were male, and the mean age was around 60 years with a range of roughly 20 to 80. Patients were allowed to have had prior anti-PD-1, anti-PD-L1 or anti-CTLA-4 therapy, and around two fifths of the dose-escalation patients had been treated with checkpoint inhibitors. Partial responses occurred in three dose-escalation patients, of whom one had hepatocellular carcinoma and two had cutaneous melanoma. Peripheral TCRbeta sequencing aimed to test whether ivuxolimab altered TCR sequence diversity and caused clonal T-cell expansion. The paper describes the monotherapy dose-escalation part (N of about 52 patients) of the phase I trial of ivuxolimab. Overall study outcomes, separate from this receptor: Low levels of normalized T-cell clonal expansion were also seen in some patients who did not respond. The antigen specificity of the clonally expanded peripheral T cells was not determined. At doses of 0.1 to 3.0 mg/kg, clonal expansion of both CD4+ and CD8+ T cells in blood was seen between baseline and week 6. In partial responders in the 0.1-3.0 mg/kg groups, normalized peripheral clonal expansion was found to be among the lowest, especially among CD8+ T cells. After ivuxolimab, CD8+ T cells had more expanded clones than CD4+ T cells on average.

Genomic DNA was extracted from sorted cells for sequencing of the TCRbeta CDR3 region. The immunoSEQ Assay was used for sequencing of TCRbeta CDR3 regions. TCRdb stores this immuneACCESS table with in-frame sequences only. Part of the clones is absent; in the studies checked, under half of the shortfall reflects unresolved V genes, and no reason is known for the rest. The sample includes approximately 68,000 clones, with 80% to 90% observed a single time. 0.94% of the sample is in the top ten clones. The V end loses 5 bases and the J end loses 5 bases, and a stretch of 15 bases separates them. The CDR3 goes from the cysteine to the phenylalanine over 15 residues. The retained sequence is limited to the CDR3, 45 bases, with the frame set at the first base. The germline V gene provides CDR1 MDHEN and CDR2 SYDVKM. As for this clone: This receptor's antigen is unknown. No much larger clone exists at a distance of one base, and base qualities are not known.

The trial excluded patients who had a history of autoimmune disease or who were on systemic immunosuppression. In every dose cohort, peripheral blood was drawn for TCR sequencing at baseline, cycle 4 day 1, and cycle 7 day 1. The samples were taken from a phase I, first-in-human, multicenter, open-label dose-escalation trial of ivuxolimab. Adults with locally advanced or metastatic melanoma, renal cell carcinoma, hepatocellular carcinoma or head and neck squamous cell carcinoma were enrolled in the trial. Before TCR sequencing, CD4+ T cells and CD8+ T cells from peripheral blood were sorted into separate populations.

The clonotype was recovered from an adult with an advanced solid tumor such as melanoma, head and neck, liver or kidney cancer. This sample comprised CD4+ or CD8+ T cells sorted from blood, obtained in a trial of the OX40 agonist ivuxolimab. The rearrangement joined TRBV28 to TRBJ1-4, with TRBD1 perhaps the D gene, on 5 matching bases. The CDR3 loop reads CASSPNGGGNEKLFF. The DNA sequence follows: TGTGCCAGCAGTCCAAATGGGGGAGGGAATGAAAAACTGTTTTTT.